What follows describes a single TCR beta chain. Its antigen remains undetermined. Nothing much larger sits one base from this clone, and base qualities are not available. Explained via the paper, the time point label denotes: sample taken at primary tumor resection. Without any cell sorting, TCR sequencing was performed on whole RNA extracted either from tumor and nontumor lung tissue or from cryopreserved PBMC samples. The donors were around 69 patients from the lung TRACERx cohort who had early-stage, untreated non-small cell lung cancer. Only patients for whom sufficient RNA was available from at least two tumor regions were selected for TCR sequencing. The data derive from a study of spatial heterogeneity in lung cancer (dated by TCRdb to the late 2010s). About the full investigation: Beta-chain transcripts were consistently detected in greater numbers than alpha-chain transcripts, which likely reflects a higher abundance of beta-chain transcripts. In the raw uncorrected reads, each unique combination of TCR and UMI appeared more than ten times on average. TCR alpha and beta repertoires were quantitatively compared across multiple tumor regions, matched nontumor lung and blood in non-small cell lung cancer. Nonsynonymous mutation counts, determined by whole-exome sequencing of tumor tissue, were related to features of the TCR repertoire. At surgery, 220 tumor regions, 61 to 65 matched nontumor lung samples and 56 PBMC samples were TCR-sequenced for both alpha and beta chains. Broader findings and caveats from the paper: Ubiquitous expanded tumor TCRs showed up in blood more often at tumor resection than at routine follow-up. Additional single-cell paired TCR alpha and beta sequencing was considered necessary to confirm, at a functional level, the hypothesis that regional TCRs recognize regional mutations.

The library was prepared using 5' RACE. TCRdb lists the instrument as NextSeq 500. The TCR library protocol attached a unique molecular identifier to each TCR cDNA molecule to allow correction of PCR and sequencing errors. Per the authors' processing: TCR identification, UMI-based error correction and CDR3 extraction were performed with Decombinator tools. Expanded TCRs were defined as those above a frequency of 2 per 1,000, corresponding to the top 1% of the tumor frequency distribution. Renyi diversity was computed with the R vegan package after each repertoire had been subsampled 100 times to 5,000 TCRs. To build CDR3 similarity networks, amino acid triplet string-kernel similarity was used, and CDR3s were connected when their pairwise similarity was above 0.82. TCRdb redid the processing of the public reads, applying fastp at Q25 and MiXCR, and retained in-frame beta chains. Duplicate CDR3 protein sequences are folded into a single record with the most common DNA and genes. TCRdb, not the original authors, processed these V and J calls. This sample lists approximately 81,000 distinct CDR3 sequences; roughly 12% were detected once. 4.5% to 5.5% of the sample goes to the ten largest clones.

The CDR3 has 15 amino acids, counting the end cysteine and phenylalanine. The DNA shown is the 45-base CDR3, in frame from base 1. Looking up the germline V gene yields CDR1 SGHDT and CDR2 YYEEEE. V is shortened by 3 bases, J by 4 bases, and the region joining them spans 14 bases. The sample was PBMCs, taken at surgery. The TCR originated in a male donor with early-stage non-small cell lung cancer. Rearrangement joined TRBV5-6 to TRBJ2-1, and perhaps TRBD2 as D gene, on 6 matching bases. The CDR3 amino acid sequence is: CASSSADYAYNEQFF. In nucleotide form, the sequence is TGTGCCAGCAGCTCGGCGGACTACGCTTACAATGAGCAGTTCTTC.